This T cell receptor (beta chain) was identified during a study of cytomegalovirus exposure and HLA in healthy donors. This table comes from immunoSEQ multiplex PCR, and its TCRdb copy is limited to in-frame clones, with some not included. The data contain 100,000 to 150,000 clones, 75% to 90% of them singletons. The sample comprised PBMCs. The receptor comes from a woman younger than 35 in good health and CMV-seronegative.

CDR3 amino acids: CASSHHLVLLAGGRNEQFF. The CDR3 bases are TGTGCCAGCAGCCATCACCTCGTCCTCCTAGCGGGGGGCCGCAATGAGCAGTTCTTC. The chain is built from TRBV14 and TRBJ2-1; 11 bases line up with TRBD2. The CDR3 runs 19 residues. J gave up 6 bases and V 3 bases, and 16 bases lay outside the gene matches. Germline CDR1 is SGHDN and CDR2 is FVKESK.